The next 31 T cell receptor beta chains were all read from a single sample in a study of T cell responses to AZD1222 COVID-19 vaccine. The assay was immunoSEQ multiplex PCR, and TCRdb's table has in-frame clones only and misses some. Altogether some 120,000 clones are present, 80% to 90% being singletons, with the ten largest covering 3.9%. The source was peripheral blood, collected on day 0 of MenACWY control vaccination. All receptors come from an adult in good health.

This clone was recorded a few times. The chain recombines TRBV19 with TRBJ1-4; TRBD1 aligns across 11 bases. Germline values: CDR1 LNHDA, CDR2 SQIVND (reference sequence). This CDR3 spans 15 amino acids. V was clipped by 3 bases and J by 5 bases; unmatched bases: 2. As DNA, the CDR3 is TGTGCCAGTAGTATCTGGGACAGGGGGAATGAAAAACTGTTTTTT. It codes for CASSIWDRGNEKLFF.

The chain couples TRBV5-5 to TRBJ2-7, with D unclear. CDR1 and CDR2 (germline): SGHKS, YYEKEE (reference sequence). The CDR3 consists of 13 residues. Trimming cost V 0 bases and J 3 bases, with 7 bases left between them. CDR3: CASSLVSDYEQYF. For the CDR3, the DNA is TGTGCCAGCAGCTTGGTTTCAGACTACGAGCAGTACTTC.

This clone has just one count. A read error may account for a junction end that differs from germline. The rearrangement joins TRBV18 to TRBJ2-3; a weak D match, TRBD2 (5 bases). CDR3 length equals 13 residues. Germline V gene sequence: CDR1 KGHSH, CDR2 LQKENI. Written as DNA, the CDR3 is TGTGCCAGCCCACCCCAGGAGGCAGATACGCAGTATTTT. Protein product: CASPPQEADTQYF.

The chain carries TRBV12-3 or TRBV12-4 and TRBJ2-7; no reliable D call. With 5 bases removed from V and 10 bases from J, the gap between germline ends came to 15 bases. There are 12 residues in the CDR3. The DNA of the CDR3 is TGTGCCAGCAGTGTTCGGCTGCCCGAACAGTACTTC. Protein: CASSVRLPEQYF.

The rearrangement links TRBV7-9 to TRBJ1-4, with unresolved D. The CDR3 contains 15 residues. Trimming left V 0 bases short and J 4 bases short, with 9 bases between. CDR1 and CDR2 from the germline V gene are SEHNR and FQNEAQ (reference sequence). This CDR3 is CASSLASGINEKLFF. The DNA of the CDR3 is TGTGCCAGCAGCTTAGCATCTGGGATTAATGAAAAACTGTTTTTT. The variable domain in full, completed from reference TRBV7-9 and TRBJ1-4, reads DTGVSQNPRHKITKRGQNVTFRCDPISEHNRLYWYRQTLGQGPEFLTYFQNEAQLEKSRLLSDRFSAERPKGSFSTLEIQRTEQGDSAMYLCASSLASGINEKLFFGSGTQLSVL.

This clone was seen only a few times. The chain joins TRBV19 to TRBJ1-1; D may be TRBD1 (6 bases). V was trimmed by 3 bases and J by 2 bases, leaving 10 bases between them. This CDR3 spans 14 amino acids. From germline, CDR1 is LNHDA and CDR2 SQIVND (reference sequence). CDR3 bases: TGTGCCAGTAGTATCCTGGACAGAAACACTGAAGCTTTCTTT. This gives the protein CASSILDRNTEAFF. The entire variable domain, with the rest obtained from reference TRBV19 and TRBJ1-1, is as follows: DGGITQSPKYLFRKEGQNVTLSCEQNLNHDAMYWYRQDPGQGLRLIYYSQIVNDFQKGDIAEGYSVSREKKESFPLTVTSAQKNPTAFYLCASSILDRNTEAFFGQGTRLTVV.

In DNA form, the CDR3 reads TGTGCCAGCACCACGGACAGGGGTGATCAGCCCCAGCATTTT. It yields the protein CASTTDRGDQPQHF. The genes are TRBV2 and TRBJ1-5; 9 nucleotides agree with TRBD1. The length of the CDR3 is 14 residues. Per germline, CDR1 SNHLY and CDR2 FYNNEI. With 7 bases clipped from V and 5 bases from J, the junction kept 6 bases outside the gene matches.

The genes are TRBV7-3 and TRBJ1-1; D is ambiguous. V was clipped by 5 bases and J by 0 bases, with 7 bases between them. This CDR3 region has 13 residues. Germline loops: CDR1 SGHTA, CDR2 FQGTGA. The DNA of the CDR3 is TGTGCCAGCAGCCCCACGGTGAACACTGAAGCTTTCTTT. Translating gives CASSPTVNTEAFF.

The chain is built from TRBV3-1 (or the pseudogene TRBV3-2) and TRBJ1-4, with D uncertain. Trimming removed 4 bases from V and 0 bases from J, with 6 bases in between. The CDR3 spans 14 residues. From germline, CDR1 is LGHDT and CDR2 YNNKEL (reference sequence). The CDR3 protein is CASSLGSTNEKLFF. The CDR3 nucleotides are TGTGCCAGCAGCCTCGGATCAACTAATGAAAAACTGTTTTTT.

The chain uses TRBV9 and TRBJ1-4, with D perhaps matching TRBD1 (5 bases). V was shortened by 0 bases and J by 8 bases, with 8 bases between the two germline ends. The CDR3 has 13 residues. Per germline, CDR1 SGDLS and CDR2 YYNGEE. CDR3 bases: TGTGCCAGCAGCGTAGCGGGGGAAGAAAAACTGTTTTTT. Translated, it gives CASSVAGEEKLFF.

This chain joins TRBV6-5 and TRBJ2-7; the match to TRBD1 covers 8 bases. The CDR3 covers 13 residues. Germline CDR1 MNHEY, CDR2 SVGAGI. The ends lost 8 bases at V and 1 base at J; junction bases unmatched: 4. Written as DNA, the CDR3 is TGTGCCAGCGGACAGGGTAGGTCCTACGAGCAGTACTTC. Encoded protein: CASGQGRSYEQYF.

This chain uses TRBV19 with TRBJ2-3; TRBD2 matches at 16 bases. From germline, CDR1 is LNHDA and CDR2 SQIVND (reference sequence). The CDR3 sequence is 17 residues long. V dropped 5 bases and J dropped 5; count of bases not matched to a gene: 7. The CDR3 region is CASSPGTSGGARDTQYF. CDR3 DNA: TGTGCCAGTAGTCCAGGGACTAGCGGGGGGGCTAGAGATACGCAGTATTTT.

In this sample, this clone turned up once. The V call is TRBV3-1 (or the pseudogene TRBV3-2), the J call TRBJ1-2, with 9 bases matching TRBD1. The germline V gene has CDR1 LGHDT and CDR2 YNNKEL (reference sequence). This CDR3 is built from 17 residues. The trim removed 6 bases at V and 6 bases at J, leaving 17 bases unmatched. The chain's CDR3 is CASSPRYQNRGQNGYTF. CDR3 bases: TGTGCCAGCAGTCCAAGATACCAGAACAGGGGGCAGAATGGCTACACCTTC.

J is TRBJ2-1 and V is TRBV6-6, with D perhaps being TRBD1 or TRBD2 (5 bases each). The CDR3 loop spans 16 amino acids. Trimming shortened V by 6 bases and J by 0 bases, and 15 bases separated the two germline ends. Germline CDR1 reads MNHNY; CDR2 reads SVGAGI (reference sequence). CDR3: CASSPGTGSSYNEQFF. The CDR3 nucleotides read TGTGCCAGCAGCCCCGGGACGGGGAGCTCCTACAATGAGCAGTTCTTC.

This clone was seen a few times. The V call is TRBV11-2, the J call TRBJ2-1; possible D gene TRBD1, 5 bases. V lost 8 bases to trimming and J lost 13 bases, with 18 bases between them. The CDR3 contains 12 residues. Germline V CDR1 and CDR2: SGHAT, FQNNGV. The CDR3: CASSQPGSEQFF. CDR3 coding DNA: TGTGCCAGCTCCCAACCAGGGTCCGAACAGTTCTTC.

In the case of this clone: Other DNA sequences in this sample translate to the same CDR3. The CDR3 loop reads CASSPGLAGSTDTQYF. The CDR3 nucleotides are TGCGCCAGCAGCCCTGGACTAGCCGGGTCCACAGATACGCAGTATTTT. The V and J genes are TRBV5-1 and TRBJ2-3; 8 bases are shared with TRBD2. CDR3 size: 16 residues. Trimming took 4 bases from V and 2 from J; bases not matched to a gene: 9. Germline CDR1 SGHRS, CDR2 YFSETQ.

CDR3 residues: CASSSGLVPDEQFF. The CDR3 DNA reads TGTGCCAGCAGCTCCGGACTAGTTCCCGATGAGCAGTTCTTC. V gene TRBV7-2 combines with J gene TRBJ2-1, with 7 positions matching TRBD2. There are 14 residues in the CDR3. J lost 8 bases, V lost 4 bases, and 8 bases had no gene match. Germline V CDR1 and CDR2: SGHTA, FQGNSA. Based on the CDR3 plus reference TRBV7-2 and TRBJ2-1, the full variable domain is GAGVSQSPSNKVTEKGKDVELRCDPISGHTALYWYRQSLGQGLEFLIYFQGNSAPDKSGLPSDRFSAERTGGSVSTLTIQRTQQEDSAVYLCASSSGLVPDEQFFGPGTRLTVL.

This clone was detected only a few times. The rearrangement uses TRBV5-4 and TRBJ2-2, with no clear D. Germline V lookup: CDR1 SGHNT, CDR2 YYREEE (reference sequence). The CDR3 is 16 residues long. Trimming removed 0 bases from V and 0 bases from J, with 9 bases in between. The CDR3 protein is CASSLGRDTNTGELFF. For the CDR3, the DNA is TGTGCCAGCAGCTTGGGGAGAGACACGAACACCGGGGAGCTGTTTTTT.

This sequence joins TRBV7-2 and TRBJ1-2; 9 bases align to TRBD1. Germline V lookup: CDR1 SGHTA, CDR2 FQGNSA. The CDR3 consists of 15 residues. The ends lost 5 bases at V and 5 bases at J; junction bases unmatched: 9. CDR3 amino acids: CASSRTAGQGYGYTF. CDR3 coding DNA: TGTGCCAGCAGCCGTACCGCGGGACAGGGTTATGGCTACACCTTC.

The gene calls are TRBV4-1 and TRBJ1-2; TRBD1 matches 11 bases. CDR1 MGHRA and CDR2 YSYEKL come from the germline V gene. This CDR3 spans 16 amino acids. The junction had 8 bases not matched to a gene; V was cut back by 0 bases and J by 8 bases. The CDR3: CASSQEKDRGRNGYTF. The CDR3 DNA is TGCGCCAGCAGCCAAGAAAAGGACAGGGGGCGTAACGGCTACACCTTC.

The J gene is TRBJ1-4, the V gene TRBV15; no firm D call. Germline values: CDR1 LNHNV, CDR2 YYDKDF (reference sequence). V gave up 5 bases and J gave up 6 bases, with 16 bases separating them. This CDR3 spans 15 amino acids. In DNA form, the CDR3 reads TGTGCCACCAGCCCCCGCCTCCTGGGCCATGAAAAACTGTTTTTT. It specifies CATSPRLLGHEKLFF.

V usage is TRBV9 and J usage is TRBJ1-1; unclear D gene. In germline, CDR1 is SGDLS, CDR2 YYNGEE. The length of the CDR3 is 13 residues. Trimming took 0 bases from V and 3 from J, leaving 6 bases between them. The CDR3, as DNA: TGTGCCAGCAGCGTAGGGCCTGACACTGAAGCTTTCTTT. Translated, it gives CASSVGPDTEAFF.

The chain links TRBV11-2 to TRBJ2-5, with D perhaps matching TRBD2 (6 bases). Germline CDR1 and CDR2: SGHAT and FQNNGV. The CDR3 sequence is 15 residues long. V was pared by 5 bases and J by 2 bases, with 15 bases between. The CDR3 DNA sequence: TGTGCCAGCAGCGAGCAGGGTGGGAGGCAAGAGACCCAGTACTTC. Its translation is CASSEQGGRQETQYF. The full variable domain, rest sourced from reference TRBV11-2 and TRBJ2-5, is EAGVAQSPRYKIIEKRQSVAFWCNPISGHATLYWYQQILGQGPKLLIQFQNNGVVDDSQLPKDRFSAERLKGVDSTLKIQPAKLEDSAVYLCASSEQGGRQETQYFGPGTRLLVL.

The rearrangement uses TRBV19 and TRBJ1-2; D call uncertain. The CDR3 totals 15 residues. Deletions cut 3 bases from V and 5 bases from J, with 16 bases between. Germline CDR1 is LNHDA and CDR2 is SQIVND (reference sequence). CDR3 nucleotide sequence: TGTGCCAGTAGTATTAGAGACGGACTGTCTTATGGCTACACCTTC. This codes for CASSIRDGLSYGYTF. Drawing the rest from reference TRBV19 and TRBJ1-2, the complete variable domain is DGGITQSPKYLFRKEGQNVTLSCEQNLNHDAMYWYRQDPGQGLRLIYYSQIVNDFQKGDIAEGYSVSREKKESFPLTVTSAQKNPTAFYLCASSIRDGLSYGYTFGSGTRLTVV.

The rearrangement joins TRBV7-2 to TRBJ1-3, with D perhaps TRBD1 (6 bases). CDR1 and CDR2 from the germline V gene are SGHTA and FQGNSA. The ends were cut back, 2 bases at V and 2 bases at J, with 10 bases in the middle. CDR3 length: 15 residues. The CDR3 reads CASSLRGIAGNTIYF. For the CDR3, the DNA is TGTGCCAGCAGCTTAAGGGGGATCGCTGGAAACACCATATATTTT.

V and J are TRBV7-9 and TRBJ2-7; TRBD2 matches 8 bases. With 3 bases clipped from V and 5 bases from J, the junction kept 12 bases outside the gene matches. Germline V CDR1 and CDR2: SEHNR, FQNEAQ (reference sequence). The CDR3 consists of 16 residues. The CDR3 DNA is TGTGCCAGCAGCTTTAGTGCGTCGGGGGGGCAGAACGAGCAGTACTTC. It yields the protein CASSFSASGGQNEQYF.

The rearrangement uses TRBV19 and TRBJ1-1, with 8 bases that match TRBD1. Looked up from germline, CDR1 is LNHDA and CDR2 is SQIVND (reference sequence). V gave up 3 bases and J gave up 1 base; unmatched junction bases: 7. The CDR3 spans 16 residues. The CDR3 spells CASSMRTGPRNTEAFF. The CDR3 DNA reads TGTGCCAGTAGTATGAGGACAGGGCCCAGGAACACTGAAGCTTTCTTT.

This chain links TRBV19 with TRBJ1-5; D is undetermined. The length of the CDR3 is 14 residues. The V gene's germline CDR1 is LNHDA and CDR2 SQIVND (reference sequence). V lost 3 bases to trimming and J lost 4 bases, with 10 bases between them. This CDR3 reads CASSIEQVNQPQHF. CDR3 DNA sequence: TGTGCCAGTAGTATCGAGCAGGTAAATCAGCCCCAGCATTTT. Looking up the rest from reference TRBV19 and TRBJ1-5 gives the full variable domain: DGGITQSPKYLFRKEGQNVTLSCEQNLNHDAMYWYRQDPGQGLRLIYYSQIVNDFQKGDIAEGYSVSREKKESFPLTVTSAQKNPTAFYLCASSIEQVNQPQHFGDGTRLSIL.

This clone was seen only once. The CDR3 is CASSYAGTPFSEAFF. The CDR3 DNA is TGTGCCAGCAGTTACGCCGGGACACCCTTCTCTGAAGCTTTCTTT. This rearrangement joins TRBV6-2 or TRBV6-3 to TRBJ1-1; tentatively, D is TRBD1 (6 bases). The CDR3 consists of 15 residues. V was shortened by 2 bases and J by 6 bases, with 16 bases between the two germline ends. In germline, CDR1 is MNHEY, CDR2 SVGEGT.

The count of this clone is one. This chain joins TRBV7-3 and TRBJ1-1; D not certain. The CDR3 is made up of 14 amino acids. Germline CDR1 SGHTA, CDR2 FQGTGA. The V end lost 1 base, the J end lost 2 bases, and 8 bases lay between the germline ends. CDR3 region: CASSLNRVNTEAFF. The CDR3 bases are TGTGCCAGCAGCTTAAATAGGGTCAACACTGAAGCTTTCTTT.

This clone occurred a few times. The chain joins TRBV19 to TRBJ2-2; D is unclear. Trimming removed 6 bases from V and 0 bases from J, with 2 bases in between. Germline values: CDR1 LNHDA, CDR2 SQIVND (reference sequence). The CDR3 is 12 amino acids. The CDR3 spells CASSSNTGELFF. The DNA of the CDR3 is TGTGCCAGTAGCTCGAACACCGGGGAGCTGTTTTTT.